This TCR beta chain came from a study of CD8 T cells in cerebrospinal fluid in Alzheimer's disease. Across the whole study: Plate-based nested PCR sequencing and droplet-based sequencing measured CSF T cell clonal expansion. Regarding the study as a whole: Healthy subjects less often had a clone of at least 3% than Alzheimer's patients.

TCRdb reprocessed the 10x single-cell sequencing reads, with one entry per CDR3 protein and no DNA. The table lists 1,400 to 1,500 distinct CDR3 sequences. No participant had an acute infectious disease, and all were physically fit. This clonotype is medium-sized (0.01 to 0.1%) by frequency. Its matching antigen is unknown. Germline CDR1 MNHEY, CDR2 SVGAGI. This CDR3 has 12 residues. The material sequenced was cerebrospinal fluid. This TCR was recovered from a human donor with mild cognitive impairment. The J gene is TRBJ1-1, the V gene TRBV6-5. The CDR3 loop reads CASTSVDTEAFF.